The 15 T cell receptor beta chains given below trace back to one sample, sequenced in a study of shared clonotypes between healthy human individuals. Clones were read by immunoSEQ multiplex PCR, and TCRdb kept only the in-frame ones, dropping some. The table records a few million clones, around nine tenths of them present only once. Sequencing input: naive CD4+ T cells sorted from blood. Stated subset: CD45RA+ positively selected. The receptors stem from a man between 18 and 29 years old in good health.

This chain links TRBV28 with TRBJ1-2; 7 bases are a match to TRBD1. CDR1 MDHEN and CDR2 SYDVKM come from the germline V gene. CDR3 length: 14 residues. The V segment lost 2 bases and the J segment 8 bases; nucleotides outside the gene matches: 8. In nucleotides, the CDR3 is TGTGCCAGCAGTTTAAGAGGACAGGCCGCCGGCTACACCTTC. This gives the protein CASSLRGQAAGYTF.

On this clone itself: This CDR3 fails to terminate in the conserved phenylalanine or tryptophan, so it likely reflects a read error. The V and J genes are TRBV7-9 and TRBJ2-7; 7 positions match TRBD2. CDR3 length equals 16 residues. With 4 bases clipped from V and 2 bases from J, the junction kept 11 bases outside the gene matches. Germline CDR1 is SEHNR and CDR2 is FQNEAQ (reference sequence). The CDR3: CASSSTGGLIPYEQYL. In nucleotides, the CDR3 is TGTGCCAGCAGCTCAACGGGGGGACTCATCCCCTACGAGCAGTACCTC.

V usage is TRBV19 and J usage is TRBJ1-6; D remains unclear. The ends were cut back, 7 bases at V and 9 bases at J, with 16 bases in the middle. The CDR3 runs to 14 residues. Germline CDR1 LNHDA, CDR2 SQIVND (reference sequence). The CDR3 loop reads CASTREGWSSPLHF. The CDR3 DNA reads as TGTGCCAGTACCAGAGAGGGATGGAGTTCACCCCTCCACTTT.

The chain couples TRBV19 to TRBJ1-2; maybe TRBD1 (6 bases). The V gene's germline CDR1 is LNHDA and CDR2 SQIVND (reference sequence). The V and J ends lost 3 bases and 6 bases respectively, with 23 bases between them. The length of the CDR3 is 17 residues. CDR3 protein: CASSIKPAAGALDGYTF. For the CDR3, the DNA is TGTGCCAGTAGTATTAAGCCGGCCGCAGGGGCGTTGGATGGCTACACCTTC.

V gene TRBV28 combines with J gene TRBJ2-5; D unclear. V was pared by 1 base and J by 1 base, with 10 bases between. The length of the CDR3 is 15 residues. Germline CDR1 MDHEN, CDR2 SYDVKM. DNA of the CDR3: TGTGCCAGCAGTTTATCCCGCGTGGTCCAAGAGACCCAGTACTTC. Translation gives CASSLSRVVQETQYF.

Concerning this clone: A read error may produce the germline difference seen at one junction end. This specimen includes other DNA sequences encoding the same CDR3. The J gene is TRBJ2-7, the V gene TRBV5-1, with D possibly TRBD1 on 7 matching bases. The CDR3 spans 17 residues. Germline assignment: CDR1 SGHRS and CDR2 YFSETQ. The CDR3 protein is CASSLGETGTRMYEQYF. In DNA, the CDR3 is TGTGCCAGCAGCTTGGGTGAGACAGGGACTCGAATGTACGAGCAGTACTTC.

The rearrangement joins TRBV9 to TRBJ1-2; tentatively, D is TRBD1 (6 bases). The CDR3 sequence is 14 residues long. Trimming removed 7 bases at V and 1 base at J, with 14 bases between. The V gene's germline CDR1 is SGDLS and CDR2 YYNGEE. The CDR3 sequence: CASRGRDNNYGYTF. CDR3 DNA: TGTGCCAGCCGGGGACGGGACAATAACTATGGCTACACCTTC.

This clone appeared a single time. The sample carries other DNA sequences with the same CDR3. The CDR3 protein is CASSPRLAGAYEQYF. In DNA, the CDR3 is TGTGCCAGCAGCCCCAGACTAGCAGGGGCATACGAGCAGTACTTC. The chain has TRBV9 and TRBJ2-7; TRBD2 might be the D (7 bases). The V end was cut by 4 bases, the J end by 4 bases, with 18 bases between. Germline V gene data show CDR1 as SGDLS and CDR2 as YYNGEE. The CDR3 covers 15 residues.

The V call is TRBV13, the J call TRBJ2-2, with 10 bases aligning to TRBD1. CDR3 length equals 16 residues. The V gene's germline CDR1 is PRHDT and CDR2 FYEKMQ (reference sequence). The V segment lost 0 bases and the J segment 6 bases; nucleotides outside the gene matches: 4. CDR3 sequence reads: CASSLGRTGGSGELFF. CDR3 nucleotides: TGTGCCAGCAGCTTAGGAAGGACAGGGGGTTCCGGGGAGCTGTTTTTT. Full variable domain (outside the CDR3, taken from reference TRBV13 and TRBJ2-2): AAGVIQSPRHLIKEKRETATLKCYPIPRHDTVYWYQQGPGQDPQFLISFYEKMQSDKGSIPDRFSAQQFSDYHSELNMSSLELGDSALYFCASSLGRTGGSGELFFGEGSRLTVL.

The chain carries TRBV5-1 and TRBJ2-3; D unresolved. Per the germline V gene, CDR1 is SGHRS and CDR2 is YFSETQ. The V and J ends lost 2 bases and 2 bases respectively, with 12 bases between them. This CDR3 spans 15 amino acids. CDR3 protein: CASSFGQTITDTQYF. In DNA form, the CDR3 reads TGCGCCAGCAGCTTTGGCCAGACGATCACAGATACGCAGTATTTT.

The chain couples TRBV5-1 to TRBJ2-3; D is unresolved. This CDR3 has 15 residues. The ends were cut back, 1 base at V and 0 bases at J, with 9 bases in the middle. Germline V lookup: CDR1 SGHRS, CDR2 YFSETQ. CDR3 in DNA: TGCGCCAGCAGCTTGATGGGGTTTAGCACAGATACGCAGTATTTT. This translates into CASSLMGFSTDTQYF. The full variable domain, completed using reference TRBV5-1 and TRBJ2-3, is KAGVTQTPRYLIKTRGQQVTLSCSPISGHRSVSWYQQTPGQGLQFLFEYFSETQRNKGNFPGRFSGRQFSNSRSEMNVSTLELGDSALYLCASSLMGFSTDTQYFGPGTRLTVL.

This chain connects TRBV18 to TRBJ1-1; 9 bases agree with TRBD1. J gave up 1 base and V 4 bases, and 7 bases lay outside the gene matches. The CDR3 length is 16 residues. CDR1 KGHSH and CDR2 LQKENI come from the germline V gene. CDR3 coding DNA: TGTGCCAGCTCACTGGGACAGGGAAAGGGGAACACTGAAGCTTTCTTT. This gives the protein CASSLGQGKGNTEAFF. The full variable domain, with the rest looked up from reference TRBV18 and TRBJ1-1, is NAGVMQNPRHLVRRRGQEARLRCSPMKGHSHVYWYRQLPEEGLKFMVYLQKENIIDESGMPKERFSAEFPKEGPSILRIQQVVRGDSAAYFCASSLGQGKGNTEAFFGQGTRLTVV.

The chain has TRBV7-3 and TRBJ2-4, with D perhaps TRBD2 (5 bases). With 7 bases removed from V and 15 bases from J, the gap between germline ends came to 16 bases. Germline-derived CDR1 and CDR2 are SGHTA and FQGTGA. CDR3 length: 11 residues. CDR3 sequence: CASTLETTLYF. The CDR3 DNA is TGTGCCAGCACCCTAGAGACTACTCTGTACTTC. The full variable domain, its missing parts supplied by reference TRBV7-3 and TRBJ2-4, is GAGVSQTPSNKVTEKGKYVELRCDPISGHTALYWYRQSLGQGPEFLIYFQGTGAADDSGLPNDRFFAVRPEGSVSTLKIQRTERGDSAVYLCASTLETTLYFGAGTRLSVL.

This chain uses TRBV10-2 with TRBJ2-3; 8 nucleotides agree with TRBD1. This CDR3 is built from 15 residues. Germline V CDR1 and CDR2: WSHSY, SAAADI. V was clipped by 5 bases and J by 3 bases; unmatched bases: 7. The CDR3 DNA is TGCGCCAGCAGTCTCGCAGGGGGCGAGACAGATACGCAGTATTTT. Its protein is CASSLAGGETDTQYF.

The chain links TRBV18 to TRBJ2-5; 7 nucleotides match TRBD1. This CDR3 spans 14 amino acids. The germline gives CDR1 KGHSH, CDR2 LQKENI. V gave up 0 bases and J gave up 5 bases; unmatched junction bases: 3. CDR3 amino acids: CASSPPARGETQYF. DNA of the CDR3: TGTGCCAGCTCACCACCGGCCAGGGGGGAGACCCAGTACTTC.